This TCR beta chain was retrieved from a study of T cells in Graves' hyperthyroidism and ophthalmopathy (dated by TCRdb to between 2018 and 2021). Context from the whole study: Peripheral blood was sampled at the time of initial diagnosis, prior to any treatment. To identify TCR V-J signatures that set the groups apart, the researchers used a discovery cohort of 100 patients, made up of under 45 with Graves' ophthalmopathy and 57 with stable Graves' hyperthyroidism. Whether ophthalmopathy could be predicted prospectively was tested in an independent validation cohort made up of about 18 hyperthyroidism patients plus 17 patients who later progressed to ophthalmopathy. The 95 to 100 discovery patients were randomly divided into training and test sets at a 7:3 ratio. In addition, the study compared T-cell repertoires in thyroid tissue and in blood from about six Graves' hyperthyroidism patients. Following sampling, methimazole starting at 30 mg daily was given to hyperthyroidism patients, and high-dose intravenous methylprednisolone was given to ophthalmopathy patients. The paper reports TCR Vbeta CDR3 sequencing of some 140 peripheral blood samples: 40 to 45 ophthalmopathy, about 75 hyperthyroidism and approximately 17 progressor patients. On the study overall, not on this receptor specifically: Ophthalmopathy was separated from stable hyperthyroidism by a 13 V-J signature model, with 85% to 90% sensitivity and about 81% specificity obtained in cross-validation and 80%/75% obtained in testing. Most expanded thyroid clonotypes (frequency above 0.001) were also found in blood, which suggests that blood repertoires may mirror thyroid immune responses. In validation, the model predicted progression to ophthalmopathy with roughly 70% sensitivity and 72% to 85% specificity, a median of about 6.7 months before onset. No statistical method was used to set the sample size in advance, and investigators knew the group allocation.

Ten or more counts support this clonotype. This clone's antigen is unknown. Qualities for individual bases were not recorded, and no much larger clone is one base off. TCR beta CDR3 regions were amplified from RNA transcripts. The TCR CDR3 was subjected to a first round of RT-PCR using the HTBI primer set and the Qiagen OneStep RT-PCR kit. The libraries were constructed in a second round of multiplex PCR and then size-selected and purified. Libraries were sequenced paired-end with 100 bp reads on an Illumina HiSeq2000. The original pipeline was this. SOAPnuke was used to process the raw data, throwing out any read that contained adapters or uncalled bases, had a mean Phred below 15, or lacked an exact constant-primer or identifier match. COPE v1.2.5 was used to merge high-quality paired reads, and clonotypes were defined as unique nucleotide sequences. Clonotypes were aligned to IMGT TRBV, TRBD and TRBJ reference segments using MiTCR v1.1. The analysis was restricted to V-J combinations with a frequency above 0.0001, which together covered just over 99% of the repertoires. The TCS score was defined as the ratio of F50 (clonal expansion) to E x V (chaos), calculated using BLOSUM62-based TCRdist between CDR3 peptides within each V-J. Welch's t-statistics and random forest reduced fewer than 550 V-J features to 10 to 15, which were used in a naive Bayes classifier (R e1071). TCRdb trimmed the raw reads at Q25, called clones with MiXCR and kept productive beta chains. Rows are combined by CDR3 protein, so each entry shows the most common genes and DNA. These V and J calls are TCRdb output, not the study's own analysis. In all, the sample holds approximately 400,000 distinct CDR3 sequences, and about 16% of those were seen once. The top ten clones comprise 30% to 35% of the sample.

From the cysteine up to the phenylalanine, the CDR3 has a length of 14 residues. Just CDR3 DNA is preserved here, 42 bases in frame from base 1. The junction shows trimming of 6 bases on V and 4 bases on J, and the gene matches do not reach 3 bases of it. Taken from the germline V gene (reference sequence), the CDR1 and CDR2 loops are LGHDT and YNNKEL. A patient counted as having stable Graves' hyperthyroidism if no progression to ophthalmopathy occurred over 18 months of follow-up. Hyperthyroidism patients were newly diagnosed, had a disease duration of under 2 months, and were aged 18 to 65 years. The study excluded patients with uncontrolled infections, other autoimmune diseases, pregnancy or lactation. Diagnoses were based on clinical symptoms, serum thyroxine and TRAb, thyroid ultrasound and orbital computed tomography. Ficoll-Paque density gradient centrifugation was used to isolate PBMCs from about 9.4 ml of fresh peripheral blood. Total RNA was extracted with Trizol reagent, and quality was checked on an Agilent 2100 Bioanalyzer.

This chain joins TRBV3-1 to TRBJ2-3, and 11 junction bases match TRBD2. This TCR came from a woman aged 30 to 39 with Graves' hyperthyroidism. Material: blood. For the CDR3, the sequence is CASSSSGRSDTQYF. Here is the DNA: TGTGCCAGCAGTTCTAGCGGGAGGTCAGATACGCAGTATTTT.